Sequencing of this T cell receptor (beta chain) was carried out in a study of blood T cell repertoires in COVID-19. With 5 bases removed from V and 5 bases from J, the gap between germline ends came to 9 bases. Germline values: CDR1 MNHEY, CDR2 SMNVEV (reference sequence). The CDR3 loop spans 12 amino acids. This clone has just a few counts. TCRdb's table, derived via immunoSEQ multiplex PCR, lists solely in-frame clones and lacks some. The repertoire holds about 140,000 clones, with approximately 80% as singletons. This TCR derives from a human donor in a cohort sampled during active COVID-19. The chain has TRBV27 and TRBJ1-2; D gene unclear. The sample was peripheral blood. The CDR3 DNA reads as TGTGCCAGCAGTGAGACGGGATATGGCTACACCTTC. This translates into CASSETGYGYTF.